This record looks at one T cell receptor (beta chain) sequence and its context. The data belong to a study of blood T cell repertoires in COVID-19. Background on the study: Material from acute and convalescent COVID-19 was sourced from the United States, Italy and Spain.

As processed by the authors: Amplifying reference gene primers gave estimates of nucleated cell counts. The assay was immunoSEQ multiplex PCR, and TCRdb's table has in-frame clones only and misses some. D and trimming were read from the DNA, whereas the V and J calls and clone size are those reported in that table. Among 200,000 to 250,000 clones listed, less than 90% were seen once. The CDR3 sequence is 13 residues long. Trimming took 4 bases from V and 2 from J; bases not matched to a gene: 3. Looked up from germline, CDR1 is SGHDT and CDR2 is YYEEEE. The V and J genes are TRBV5-6 and TRBJ2-7; 7 bases line up with TRBD1. The sequencing sample was made of peripheral blood. The clonotype originates from a woman in her fifties or sixties with acute or convalescent COVID-19. The chain's CDR3 is CASSRDRTYEQYF. Here the CDR3 DNA reads TGTGCCAGCAGCCGGGACAGAACCTACGAGCAGTACTTC. Combining the CDR3 with reference TRBV5-6 and TRBJ2-7 gives the whole variable domain DAGVTQSPTHLIKTRGQQVTLRCSPKSGHDTVSWYQQALGQGPQFIFQYYEEEERQRGNFPDRFSGHQFPNYSSELNVNALLLGDSALYLCASSRDRTYEQYFGPGTRLTVT.